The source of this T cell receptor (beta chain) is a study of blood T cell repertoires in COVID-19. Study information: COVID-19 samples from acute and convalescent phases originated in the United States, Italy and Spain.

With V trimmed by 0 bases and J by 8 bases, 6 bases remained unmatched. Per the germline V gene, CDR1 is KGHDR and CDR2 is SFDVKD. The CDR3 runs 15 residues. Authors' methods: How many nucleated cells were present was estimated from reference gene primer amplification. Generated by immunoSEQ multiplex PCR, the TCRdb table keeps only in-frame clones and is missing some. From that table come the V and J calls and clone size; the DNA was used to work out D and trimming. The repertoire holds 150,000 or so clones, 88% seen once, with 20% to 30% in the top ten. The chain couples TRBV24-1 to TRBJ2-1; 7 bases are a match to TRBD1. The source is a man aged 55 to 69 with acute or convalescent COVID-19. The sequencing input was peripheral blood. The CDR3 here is CATSDLAQGVDEQFF. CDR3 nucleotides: TGTGCCACCAGTGATTTGGCCCAGGGGGTGGATGAGCAGTTCTTC.